This T cell receptor beta chain derives from a study of blood T cell repertoires in COVID-19. Study-level background: T cells, B-cell-depleted T cells, or PBMCs supplied cDNA or gDNA.

TCRdb's table, derived via immunoSEQ multiplex PCR, lists solely in-frame clones and lacks some. The sample shows about 170,000 clones, about 80% of them seen only once. The CDR3 consists of 14 residues. Germline V gene data show CDR1 as MDHEN and CDR2 as SYDVKM. The ends lost 5 bases at V and 7 bases at J; junction bases unmatched: 6. The V call is TRBV28, the J call TRBJ1-3; TRBD1 aligns across 9 bases. The TCR sequence derives from a man in his sixties or seventies with active or convalescent COVID-19. Sequenced material: peripheral blood. CDR3 sequence: CASSQQGAWNTIYF. CDR3 nucleotides: TGTGCCAGCAGTCAACAGGGGGCTTGGAACACCATATATTTT.